The 27 T cell receptor beta chains reported below all come from one sample, sequenced in a study of graft-versus-host responses after intestinal transplantation. These receptors' antigens are unknown. Assay: immunoSEQ multiplex PCR; the TCRdb copy retains only in-frame clones and omits some. Here the sample spans over 100,000 clones, just under 95% being singletons. The sample in question was unstimulated CD8+ T cells sorted from spleen or lymph node cells, obtained before transplant. Receptors originate from a human donor who was the organ donor for an intestinal transplant.

The chain recombines TRBV10-2 with TRBJ2-1; 13 bases are a match to TRBD2. Germline-derived CDR1 and CDR2 are WSHSY and SAAADI. This CDR3 comprises 16 residues. V lost 3 bases and J lost 8; bases outside the gene matches: 7. The chain's CDR3 is CASSDSGLAGADEQFF. CDR3 coding DNA: TGCGCCAGCAGTGACTCAGGACTAGCGGGAGCTGATGAGCAGTTCTTC.

This chain uses TRBV30 with TRBJ2-7; 9 bases line up with TRBD1. The CDR3 loop spans 14 amino acids. The trim removed 1 base at V and 3 bases at J, leaving 4 bases unmatched. Germline V gives CDR1 GTSNPN, CDR2 SVGIG (reference sequence). The CDR3 region has the DNA TGTGCCTGGAGTGGGGGGACAGGGAACTACGAGCAGTACTTC. It yields the protein CAWSGGTGNYEQYF.

The chain is built from TRBV10-3 and TRBJ2-1, with D perhaps assigned TRBD1 or TRBD2 (5 bases each). The CDR3 consists of 14 residues. The germline V and J ends were trimmed by 8 bases and 5 bases, with 16 bases remaining between them. CDR1 ENHRY and CDR2 SYGVKD come from the germline V gene. CDR3 sequence: CAIGGRGRDNEQFF. The DNA for the CDR3 is TGTGCCATCGGAGGAAGGGGCAGGGACAATGAGCAGTTCTTC.

The chain uses TRBV15 and TRBJ2-7; D might be TRBD1 or TRBD2, each matching 5 bases. Deletions cut 1 base from V and 2 bases from J, with 21 bases between. Germline CDR1 and CDR2: LNHNV and YYDKDF (reference sequence). The CDR3 is made up of 18 amino acids. The DNA of the CDR3 is TGTGCCACCAGCAGAGGGGACGGAGTCCCGCCTAGAACCTACGAGCAGTACTTC. It codes for CATSRGDGVPPRTYEQYF.

The gene calls are TRBV19 and TRBJ2-5; D ambiguous. Per germline, CDR1 LNHDA and CDR2 SQIVND (reference sequence). This CDR3 spans 13 amino acids. The CDR3 DNA is TGTGCGACCACTTCCCCGGTGGAGGAGACCCAGTACTTC. Amino acid sequence: CATTSPVEETQYF. Full variable domain (missing parts from reference TRBV19 and TRBJ2-5): DGGITQSPKYLFRKEGQNVTLSCEQNLNHDAMYWYRQDPGQGLRLIYYSQIVNDFQKGDIAEGYSVSREKKESFPLTVTSAQKNPTAFYLCATTSPVEETQYFGPGTRLLVL.

J is TRBJ2-7 and V is TRBV27; TRBD2 matches 8 bases. The ends lost 5 bases at V and 2 bases at J; junction bases unmatched: 14. Germline CDR1 and CDR2: MNHEY and SMNVEV (reference sequence). This CDR3 is 17 amino acids long. Written as DNA, the CDR3 is TGTGCCAGCAGTCCCCCCCAAGCGGGAGATATCCCCTACGAGCAGTACTTC. Translating gives CASSPPQAGDIPYEQYF.

The chain uses TRBV7-8 and TRBJ1-2; the match to TRBD1 covers 11 bases. Germline V gene sequence: CDR1 SGHVS, CDR2 FQNEAQ. The CDR3 spans 16 residues. With 5 bases clipped from V and 5 bases from J, the junction kept 10 bases outside the gene matches. The CDR3 spells CASSPGTGGTLYGYTF. CDR3 coding DNA: TGTGCCAGCAGCCCGGGGACAGGGGGGACTTTATATGGCTACACCTTC.

This clone came up once. The chain couples TRBV2 to TRBJ1-1, with a possible D match to TRBD1 (6 bases). The CDR3 is made up of 15 amino acids. V dropped 6 bases and J dropped 3 bases, with 17 bases sitting between them. Germline CDR1 reads SNHLY; CDR2 reads FYNNEI. CDR3 nucleotides: TGTGCCAGCAGAGGAAAAGGAGGGGGGTACACTGAAGCTTTCTTT. It translates to CASRGKGGGYTEAFF.

The chain links TRBV6-1 to TRBJ1-4; 9 nucleotides match TRBD1. The CDR3 runs 14 residues. Germline CDR1 is MNHNS and CDR2 is SASEGT. V trimming: 5 bases; J trimming: 6 bases; junction bases outside the gene matches: 4. The CDR3 sequence is CASSPDRGDEKLFF. Here the CDR3 DNA reads TGTGCCAGCAGTCCTGACAGGGGGGATGAAAAACTGTTTTTT.

This chain connects TRBV4-1 to TRBJ2-7, with 7 bases that match TRBD1. The junction had 7 bases not matched to a gene; V was cut back by 4 bases and J by 4 bases. The CDR3 sequence is 14 residues long. From germline, CDR1 is MGHRA and CDR2 YSYEKL. CDR3 nucleotide sequence: TGCGCCAGCAGCCCCTGGGGCAGGGGGTACGAGCAGTACTTC. This codes for CASSPWGRGYEQYF.

CDR3 bases: TGTGCCAGCAGCTTAGGGGACCTTAGACTAGGGTACGCAGATACGCAGTATTTT. It codes for CASSLGDLRLGYADTQYF. The chain recombines TRBV13 with TRBJ2-3; the D gene is possibly TRBD2 (6 bases). Trimming took off 0 bases at V and 4 bases at J, with 20 bases between the two ends. Germline-derived CDR1 and CDR2 are PRHDT and FYEKMQ (reference sequence). There are 18 residues in the CDR3. The variable domain in full, completed from reference TRBV13 and TRBJ2-3, reads AAGVIQSPRHLIKEKRETATLKCYPIPRHDTVYWYQQGPGQDPQFLISFYEKMQSDKGSIPDRFSAQQFSDYHSELNMSSLELGDSALYFCASSLGDLRLGYADTQYFGPGTRLTVL.

On this clone: Relative to the germline gene, one junction end is altered; a read error may explain this. The chain has TRBV30 and TRBJ2-1; D possibly matches TRBD1 or TRBD2 (6 bases each). The CDR3 has 13 residues. The germline CDR1 and CDR2 sequences are GTSNPN and SVGIG (reference sequence). Here the CDR3 DNA reads TGTGCCCGGAGTGGAGGAGGGGGCAATGAGCAGTTCTTC. The encoded protein is CARSGGGGNEQFF.

The J gene is TRBJ2-5, the V gene TRBV9; tentatively, D is TRBD1 (6 bases). This CDR3 contains 15 residues. In germline, CDR1 is SGDLS, CDR2 YYNGEE. Trimming pared 4 bases from V and 4 bases from J, leaving 17 bases between. The DNA of the CDR3 is TGTGCCAGCAGCACTCGAGGGGGTGGCGGAGAGACCCAGTACTTC. It codes for CASSTRGGGGETQYF.

The chain couples TRBV6-1 to TRBJ1-1; 12 positions match TRBD1. V was clipped by 2 bases and J by 12 bases; unmatched bases: 7. Per germline, CDR1 MNHNS and CDR2 SASEGT. CDR3 length: 14 amino acids. CDR3: CASSELGTGGKPFF. CDR3 coding DNA: TGTGCCAGCAGTGAATTAGGGACAGGGGGCAAACCTTTCTTT.

The J gene is TRBJ2-7, the V gene TRBV6-1, with TRBD2 identical over 9 bases. Germline loops: CDR1 MNHNS, CDR2 SASEGT. Trimming at V came to 0 bases and at J to 5 bases, leaving 14 bases not matched to a gene. CDR3 size: 18 residues. This CDR3 is CASSEALRISGSLHEQYF. DNA for the CDR3: TGTGCCAGCAGTGAAGCGCTTCGGATTAGCGGGAGCCTCCACGAGCAGTACTTC.

The rearrangement uses TRBV19 and TRBJ1-2; D is unclear. This CDR3 has 12 residues. Looked up from germline, CDR1 is LNHDA and CDR2 is SQIVND (reference sequence). V lost 3 bases and J lost 4, with 6 bases in between. CDR3 nucleotides: TGTGCCAGTAGTATGGCAGCCTATGGCTACACCTTC. Protein product: CASSMAAYGYTF. The complete variable domain, with remaining parts taken from reference TRBV19 and TRBJ1-2, reads DGGITQSPKYLFRKEGQNVTLSCEQNLNHDAMYWYRQDPGQGLRLIYYSQIVNDFQKGDIAEGYSVSREKKESFPLTVTSAQKNPTAFYLCASSMAAYGYTFGSGTRLTVV.

The chain combines TRBV6-5 with TRBJ2-7; 10 positions match TRBD1. CDR3 length: 14 residues. V gave up 6 bases and J gave up 4 bases; unmatched junction bases: 6. Germline V gene lookup returns CDR1 MNHEY and CDR2 SVGAGI. CDR3 coding DNA: TGTGCCAGCAGACCCCGGGACAGGGGTTACGAGCAGTACTTC. Its protein is CASRPRDRGYEQYF.

V gene TRBV7-6 combines with J gene TRBJ2-7; TRBD1 is a possible D gene (5 bases). V was pared by 5 bases and J by 1 base, with 12 bases between. This CDR3 spans 14 amino acids. The germline gives CDR1 SGHVS, CDR2 FNYEAQ. This CDR3 reads CASSLGAGSYEQYF. CDR3 nucleotide sequence: TGTGCCAGCAGCCTAGGGGCCGGATCCTACGAGCAGTACTTC.

About this clone: One end of the junction does not line up with germline, which may come from a read error. V and J are TRBV4-3 and TRBJ2-7, with 12 bases fitting TRBD2. The CDR3 covers 17 residues. Germline loops: CDR1 LGHNA, CDR2 YSLEER. CDR3: CASSQALGLAGRYEQYF. CDR3 DNA sequence: TGCGCCAGCAGTCAAGCACTAGGACTAGCGGGAAGGTACGAGCAGTACTTC.

V usage is TRBV10-3 and J usage is TRBJ2-1; TRBD2 matches at 7 bases. Germline lookup yields CDR1 ENHRY and CDR2 SYGVKD. The CDR3 runs to 15 residues. The trim removed 4 bases at V and 2 bases at J, leaving 5 bases unmatched. CDR3 in DNA: TGTGCCATCAGTGTCCGGGAGGCCACCTACAATGAGCAGTTCTTC. Protein product: CAISVREATYNEQFF.

The J gene is TRBJ2-1, the V gene TRBV9; D unresolved. The CDR3 length is 14 residues. V was pared by 0 bases and J by 7 bases, with 11 bases between. CDR1 and CDR2 (germline): SGDLS, YYNGEE. As DNA, the CDR3 is TGTGCCAGCAGCGTAGATGTCGGTCGGAATGAGCAGTTCTTC. Its translation: CASSVDVGRNEQFF.

This chain joins TRBV30 and TRBJ1-6, with TRBD1 matching over 7 bases. Trimming cost V 3 bases and J 3 bases; bases outside gene matches: 11. The CDR3 length is 17 residues. Per germline, CDR1 GTSNPN and CDR2 SVGIG (reference sequence). Written as DNA, the CDR3 is TGTGCCTGGAGCACCAGGGGGAGGGCGAACTATAATTCACCCCTCCACTTT. Protein sequence: CAWSTRGRANYNSPLHF.

The chain joins TRBV6-6 to TRBJ1-5; no firm D call. Trimming left V 7 bases short and J 4 bases short, with 17 bases between. The CDR3 has 15 residues. Per germline, CDR1 MNHNY and CDR2 SVGAGI (reference sequence). The CDR3 protein is CASKLVGLGNQPQHF. The CDR3 DNA sequence: TGTGCCAGCAAACTTGTTGGGTTAGGAAATCAGCCCCAGCATTTT.

The chain employs TRBV11-3 and TRBJ2-3, with 8 bases aligning to TRBD2. Germline values: CDR1 SGHNT, CDR2 YENEEA. Germline trimming cut 2 bases from V and 1 base from J; bases unmatched to any gene: 2. This CDR3 has 15 amino acids. The CDR3 DNA reads as TGTGCCAGCAGCTTAACCGGGGGGGGCACAGATACGCAGTATTTT. This gives the protein CASSLTGGGTDTQYF.

V is TRBV28 and J is TRBJ2-3, with TRBD2 matching 12 bases. Germline V CDR1 and CDR2: MDHEN, SYDVKM. J gave up 2 bases and V 6 bases, and 3 bases lay outside the gene matches. The CDR3 loop spans 15 amino acids. CDR3 sequence: CASRRTSGTTDTQYF. The DNA of the CDR3 is TGTGCCAGCAGGCGGACTAGCGGGACCACAGATACGCAGTATTTT.

The table lists this clone with a few counts. J is TRBJ2-7 and V is TRBV7-2; D unclear. Germline loops: CDR1 SGHTA, CDR2 FQGNSA. The CDR3 totals 13 residues. V lost 0 bases, J lost 0 bases, and 3 bases lay in between. CDR3 protein: CASSLASSYEQYF. The CDR3 DNA is TGTGCCAGCAGCTTAGCGAGCTCCTACGAGCAGTACTTC.

The chain joins TRBV28 to TRBJ2-1; D may be TRBD2 (6 bases). The CDR3 has 15 amino acids. The germline gives CDR1 MDHEN, CDR2 SYDVKM. With 6 bases removed from V and 8 bases from J, the gap between germline ends came to 20 bases. DNA of the CDR3: TGTGCCAGCAGCTACCTAACGGGAGTCATGGATGAGCAGTTCTTC. Its protein product is CASSYLTGVMDEQFF. Drawing the rest from reference TRBV28 and TRBJ2-1, the complete variable domain is DVKVTQSSRYLVKRTGEKVFLECVQDMDHENMFWYRQDPGLGLRLIYFSYDVKMKEKGDIPEGYSVSREKKERFSLILESASTNQTSMYLCASSYLTGVMDEQFFGPGTRLTVL.